This entry lists 15 T cell receptor beta chains sequenced from one sample in a study of somatic mutations in cytotoxic T cells in rheumatoid arthritis. The data were produced by immunoSEQ multiplex PCR, yet TCRdb's version contains in-frame clones alone and is incomplete. Found here are about 18,000 clones, around 80% of them singletons; the top ten hold about 10%. The material sequenced was CD8+ T cells sorted from blood. The receptors come from a woman between 45 and 60 years old in good health.

The gene calls are TRBV5-6 and TRBJ2-2, with 9 bases fitting TRBD2. The CDR3 has 18 amino acids. Germline CDR1 and CDR2: SGHDT and YYEEEE. Losses at the gene ends were 0 bases for V and 3 bases for J; bases not matched to a gene: 9. CDR3 coding DNA: TGTGCCAGCAGCTTGGCCGTGGTCCTAGCGGGGTACACCGGGGAGCTGTTTTTT. Its protein product is CASSLAVVLAGYTGELFF. Looking up the rest from reference TRBV5-6 and TRBJ2-2 gives the full variable domain: DAGVTQSPTHLIKTRGQQVTLRCSPKSGHDTVSWYQQALGQGPQFIFQYYEEEERQRGNFPDRFSGHQFPNYSSELNVNALLLGDSALYLCASSLAVVLAGYTGELFFGEGSRLTVL.

About this clone itself: One end of the junction is discordant with germline, which a read error may explain. J is TRBJ2-5 and V is TRBV11-3, with 7 nucleotides matching TRBD2. Germline loops: CDR1 SGHNT, CDR2 YENEEA. The CDR3 has 15 amino acids. The CDR3 sequence: CASSLDSGAQETQYF. The CDR3 DNA is TGTGCCAGCAGCCTAGACAGCGGGGCGCAAGAGACCCAGTACTTC.

The sample holds a few counts of this clone. The chain couples TRBV5-4 to TRBJ2-7; 12 bases match TRBD2. Germline assignment: CDR1 SGHNT and CDR2 YYREEE (reference sequence). This CDR3 is 14 amino acids long. V dropped 4 bases and J dropped 6; count of bases not matched to a gene: 5. The CDR3 DNA sequence: TGTGCCAGCAGCGAGGGGACTAGCGGGCCCGAGCAGTACTTC. Protein product: CASSEGTSGPEQYF.

The chain joins TRBV29-1 to TRBJ2-1; no definite D call. The CDR3 extends over 10 amino acids. Germline V gene sequence: CDR1 SQVTM, CDR2 ANQGSEA. Trimming removed 5 bases at V and 7 bases at J, with 6 bases between. CDR3 DNA: TGCAGCGTTACCAATAATGAGCAGTTCTTC. The encoded protein is CSVTNNEQFF.

This chain joins TRBV11-2 and TRBJ1-1; 7 bases agree with TRBD1. The CDR3 runs to 17 residues. The V segment lost 4 bases and the J segment 3 bases; nucleotides outside the gene matches: 14. In germline, CDR1 is SGHAT, CDR2 FQNNGV. CDR3 region: CASSSPQQPQGDTEAFF. CDR3 sequence (DNA): TGTGCCAGCAGCTCTCCTCAACAACCTCAGGGGGACACTGAAGCTTTCTTT.

V gene TRBV30 combines with J gene TRBJ1-1; 8 bases are a match to TRBD1. With 2 bases clipped from V and 7 bases from J, the junction kept 3 bases outside the gene matches. Germline assignment: CDR1 GTSNPN and CDR2 SVGIG (reference sequence). This CDR3 spans 12 amino acids. CDR3 protein: CAWSRTGSEAFF. In DNA, the CDR3 is TGTGCCTGGAGTCGGACAGGGAGTGAAGCTTTCTTT. The variable domain in full, with the rest retrieved from reference TRBV30 and TRBJ1-1, is SQTIHQWPATLVQPVGSPLSLECTVEGTSNPNLYWYRQAAGRGLQLLFYSVGIGQISSEVPQNLSASRPQDRQFILSSKKLLLSDSGFYLCAWSRTGSEAFFGQGTRLTVV.

The J gene is TRBJ1-1, the V gene TRBV27; D perhaps matches TRBD1 (6 bases). The CDR3 runs to 15 residues. Trimming cost V 5 bases and J 4 bases, with 17 bases left between them. The V gene's germline CDR1 is MNHEY and CDR2 SMNVEV (reference sequence). The CDR3 protein is CASSAPGAWGTEAFF. Written as DNA, the CDR3 is TGTGCCAGCAGTGCCCCGGGGGCCTGGGGCACTGAAGCTTTCTTT.

The chain joins TRBV4-1 to TRBJ2-2; 11 bases are a match to TRBD2. Germline V gives CDR1 MGHRA, CDR2 YSYEKL. This CDR3 region has 18 residues. V was pared by 0 bases and J by 3 bases, with 6 bases of the junction left unmatched. CDR3 amino acids: CASSQESSGGVYTGELFF. For the CDR3, the DNA is TGCGCCAGCAGCCAAGAAAGTAGCGGGGGGGTTTACACCGGGGAGCTGTTTTTT.

This clone was seen a handful of times. The genes are TRBV4-1 and TRBJ2-7, with 10 bases aligning to TRBD1. The CDR3 is made up of 16 amino acids. The V gene's germline CDR1 is MGHRA and CDR2 YSYEKL. V was clipped by 0 bases and J by 7 bases; unmatched bases: 9. The CDR3 protein is CASSQEPGTGAREQYF. The CDR3 nucleotides read TGCGCCAGCAGCCAAGAACCTGGGACAGGGGCTCGTGAGCAGTACTTC.

The chain couples TRBV27 to TRBJ2-1; possibly TRBD1 for D (6 bases). The germline gives CDR1 MNHEY, CDR2 SMNVEV (reference sequence). The V end was cut by 4 bases, the J end by 8 bases, with 12 bases between. The CDR3 is made up of 13 amino acids. This CDR3 reads CASSSNRVDEQFF. The CDR3, as DNA: TGTGCCAGCAGTTCTAACAGGGTGGATGAGCAGTTCTTC.

The V gene is TRBV11-3, the J gene TRBJ1-1, with 7 nucleotides matching TRBD1. Germline trimming cut 4 bases from V and 4 bases from J; bases unmatched to any gene: 9. The CDR3 length is 15 residues. Germline-derived CDR1 and CDR2 are SGHNT and YENEEA. Here the CDR3 reads CASSSRQGEGTEAFF. As DNA, the CDR3 is TGTGCCAGCAGCTCCAGACAGGGTGAGGGCACTGAAGCTTTCTTT.

The chain has TRBV30 and TRBJ2-1; 13 nucleotides line up with TRBD2. V was clipped by 4 bases and J by 4 bases; unmatched bases: 4. Germline-derived CDR1 and CDR2 are GTSNPN and SVGIG (reference sequence). There are 15 residues in the CDR3. The CDR3 sequence is CAWNGLAGVYNEQFF. DNA of the CDR3: TGTGCCTGGAATGGACTAGCGGGAGTTTACAATGAGCAGTTCTTC.

The CDR3 region is CASSFRIPPSSYNEQFF. DNA for the CDR3: TGTGCCAGCAGCTTTCGGATTCCCCCTAGCTCCTACAATGAGCAGTTCTTC. The chain is built from TRBV5-6 and TRBJ2-1; unclear D gene. Germline CDR1 reads SGHDT; CDR2 reads YYEEEE. V was cut by 2 bases and J by 0 bases, with 15 bases left in between. The CDR3 spans 17 residues.

V is TRBV10-2 and J is TRBJ2-5; 13 bases align to TRBD2. Per the germline V gene, CDR1 is WSHSY and CDR2 is SAAADI. This CDR3 contains 16 residues. The J segment lost 1 base and the V segment lost 6 bases, leaving 5 bases of the junction unmatched. CDR3 coding DNA: TGCGCCAGCAGCTCGGGACTAGCGGGGTCCCAAGAGACCCAGTACTTC. Protein sequence: CASSSGLAGSQETQYF.

This clone was observed a single time. J is TRBJ2-2 and V is TRBV13, with 10 bases aligning to TRBD2. CDR1 and CDR2 from the germline V gene are PRHDT and FYEKMQ (reference sequence). There are 16 residues in the CDR3. J gave up 1 base and V 4 bases, and 3 bases lay outside the gene matches. The CDR3 spells CASSSSGSGNTGELFF. DNA of the CDR3: TGTGCCAGCAGCTCTAGCGGGAGTGGGAACACCGGGGAGCTGTTTTTT.